These 27 T cell receptor beta chains came from one sample sequenced in a study of OX40 agonist ivuxolimab in advanced cancers. Sequenced by immunoSEQ multiplex PCR; TCRdb stores in-frame clones only, minus some. The top ten hold roughly a sixth of the sample, which has 55,000 to 65,000 clones, more than 85% seen once. Source: CD4+ or CD8+ T cells sorted from blood, taken in a trial of the OX40 agonist ivuxolimab. The receptors were gathered from an adult with an advanced solid tumor such as melanoma, head and neck, liver or kidney cancer.

The chain has TRBV4-1 and TRBJ2-2; TRBD1 matches 9 bases. Unmatched junction bases numbered 10, after V lost 4 bases and J lost 7 bases. This CDR3 has 16 residues. In germline, CDR1 is MGHRA, CDR2 YSYEKL. CDR3 nucleotide sequence: TGCGCCAGCAGCCCCCGGGACAGGGTTTTAGTCGGGGAGCTGTTTTTT. Protein product: CASSPRDRVLVGELFF.

Note on this clone: Other DNA sequences in this sample translate to the same CDR3. The chain is built from TRBV6-5 and TRBJ1-1; D is uncertain. This CDR3 comprises 12 residues. Looked up from germline, CDR1 is MNHEY and CDR2 is SVGAGI. Trimming took 2 bases from V and 6 from J, leaving 7 bases between them. The CDR3: CASSYAGAEAFF. CDR3 DNA: TGTGCCAGCAGTTACGCCGGGGCTGAAGCTTTCTTT.

This clone was seen only once. This CDR3 reads CASITSGGPVGEQFF. The CDR3 region has the DNA TGTGCCAGCATTACTAGCGGGGGCCCCGTGGGTGAGCAGTTCTTC. The chain is built from TRBV25-1 and TRBJ2-1, with 11 positions matching TRBD2. The CDR3 extends over 15 amino acids. J was trimmed by 9 bases and V by 7 bases; bases with no gene match: 11. Germline CDR1 and CDR2: MGHDK and SYGVNS.

The rearrangement joins TRBV11-2 to TRBJ1-6; D call uncertain. The V end lost 4 bases, the J end lost 8 bases, and 15 bases lay between the germline ends. Germline assignment: CDR1 SGHAT and CDR2 FQNNGV. The CDR3 covers 15 residues. This CDR3 reads CASSSPRERDSPLHF. DNA of the CDR3: TGTGCCAGCAGCTCCCCGCGGGAGCGAGATTCACCCCTCCACTTT.

The chain links TRBV19 to TRBJ1-1; possibly TRBD1 for D (5 bases). Germline V gives CDR1 LNHDA, CDR2 SQIVND (reference sequence). The CDR3 loop spans 15 amino acids. The V gene lost 3 bases and the J gene lost 3 bases, with 14 bases spanning the gap. CDR3 nucleotides: TGTGCCAGTAGTATTATCAGGGCGACGGACACTGAAGCTTTCTTT. Protein: CASSIIRATDTEAFF.

CDR3 residues: CASSYNSRSPYGYTF. CDR3 in DNA: TGTGCCAGCAGTTACAACTCCAGGTCCCCCTATGGCTACACCTTC. The genes are TRBV6-5 and TRBJ1-2; D gene uncertain. The ends were cut back, 2 bases at V and 4 bases at J, with 14 bases in the middle. This CDR3 region has 15 residues. Germline V gives CDR1 MNHEY, CDR2 SVGAGI.

The table lists this clone with a count of one. J is TRBJ1-1 and V is TRBV4-1; the D gene is possibly TRBD1 (6 bases). This CDR3 is built from 14 residues. Germline assignment: CDR1 MGHRA and CDR2 YSYEKL. The V and J ends lost 4 bases and 1 base respectively, with 10 bases between them. The CDR3 DNA is TGCGCCAGCAGCCCAAGGACAGCGAACACTGAAGCTTTCTTT. Translating gives CASSPRTANTEAFF.

This clone was observed a handful of times. The chain uses TRBV21-1 and TRBJ2-3; TRBD2, the D gene given by the table, was not confirmed from the DNA. TRBV21-1 is marked as a pseudogene. This CDR3 spans 14 amino acids. CDR3 residues: CASSKDRDTDTQYF. Here the CDR3 DNA reads TGTGCCAGCAGCAAAGATCGGGATACAGATACGCAGTATTTT.

The rearrangement links TRBV5-6 to TRBJ2-5; tentative D call: TRBD1 (6 bases). The germline CDR1 and CDR2 sequences are SGHDT and YYEEEE. The CDR3 covers 14 residues. Trimming cost V 4 bases and J 2 bases, with 12 bases left between them. The CDR3 sequence: CASSQATGQETQYF. CDR3 coding DNA: TGTGCCAGCAGCCAAGCCACAGGGCAAGAGACCCAGTACTTC.

The V call is TRBV27, the J call TRBJ2-3, with 15 bases aligning to TRBD2. V trimming: 2 bases; J trimming: 2 bases; junction bases outside the gene matches: 8. This CDR3 contains 19 residues. From germline, CDR1 is MNHEY and CDR2 SMNVEV (reference sequence). For the CDR3, the DNA is TGTGCCAGCAGTTTAGGGACTAGCGGGGGGTCCCTCTCCACAGATACGCAGTATTTT. It yields the protein CASSLGTSGGSLSTDTQYF.

This clone was recorded only once. The chain uses TRBV6-1 and TRBJ2-7; possibly TRBD1 for D (5 bases). The CDR3 sequence is 12 residues long. Germline CDR1 MNHNS, CDR2 SASEGT. Trimming removed 11 bases at V and 4 bases at J, with 15 bases between. The CDR3 protein is CACRVRGYEQYF. The CDR3 DNA reads TGTGCCTGTAGAGTTAGGGGATACGAGCAGTACTTC.

Remarks on this clone: Other DNA sequences in the same sample also yield this CDR3. The chain recombines TRBV27 with TRBJ1-2; no reliable D call. CDR3 length: 12 amino acids. V dropped 6 bases and J dropped 3 bases, with 8 bases sitting between them. Germline-derived CDR1 and CDR2 are MNHEY and SMNVEV (reference sequence). The CDR3 sequence is CASRGGYYGYTF. As DNA, the CDR3 is TGTGCCAGCAGGGGAGGGTACTATGGCTACACCTTC.

The chain combines TRBV6-4 with TRBJ2-1; TRBD1 matches 8 bases. Germline assignment: CDR1 MRHNA and CDR2 SNTAGT. The CDR3 spans 15 residues. After removal of 2 bases from V and 4 bases from J, the junction contained 4 bases not matched to a gene. CDR3 DNA sequence: TGTGCCAGCAGTGACACAGGGGGACCATACAATGAGCAGTTCTTC. Protein sequence: CASSDTGGPYNEQFF.

The CDR3 protein is CASSQDWSMDTEAFF. CDR3 in DNA: TGCGCCAGCAGCCAAGACTGGAGTATGGACACTGAAGCTTTCTTT. This chain joins TRBV4-1 and TRBJ1-1; D is unclear. CDR3 length equals 15 residues. The V end lost 0 bases, the J end lost 3 bases, and 11 bases lay between the germline ends. The germline V gene has CDR1 MGHRA and CDR2 YSYEKL.

This chain links TRBV6-5 with TRBJ2-1, with 7 bases aligning to TRBD2. Germline V gives CDR1 MNHEY, CDR2 SVGAGI. The CDR3 loop spans 14 amino acids. The junction had 6 bases not matched to a gene; V was cut back by 9 bases and J by 1 base. CDR3 protein: CASREEGSYNEQFF. The CDR3 coding sequence is TGTGCCAGTCGGGAGGAGGGTTCCTACAATGAGCAGTTCTTC.

The genes are TRBV5-1 and TRBJ2-1; 7 bases agree with TRBD2. CDR3 length equals 16 residues. V was pared by 3 bases and J by 3 bases, with 9 bases of the junction left unmatched. Germline values: CDR1 SGHRS, CDR2 YFSETQ. CDR3 in amino acids: CASSSGLPALYNEQFF. The DNA for the CDR3 is TGCGCCAGCAGCTCGGGACTACCGGCGCTCTACAATGAGCAGTTCTTC.

The rearrangement uses TRBV6-5 and TRBJ2-1, with TRBD1 as a possible D gene (5 bases). The CDR3 loop spans 13 amino acids. Germline V gene data show CDR1 as MNHEY and CDR2 as SVGAGI. The V gene lost 0 bases and the J gene lost 8 bases, with 8 bases spanning the gap. In DNA, the CDR3 is TGTGCCAGCAGTTACTCCATCAGGGATGAGCAGTTCTTC. It is translated as CASSYSIRDEQFF.

The chain combines TRBV7-9 with TRBJ2-7, with D possibly matching TRBD1 (6 bases). The CDR3 extends over 16 amino acids. The germline V gene encodes CDR1 SEHNR and CDR2 FQNEAQ (reference sequence). The V end was cut by 5 bases, the J end by 3 bases, with 20 bases between. Here the CDR3 reads CASSPQGGPSYYEQYF. The CDR3 nucleotides read TGTGCCAGCAGCCCTCAAGGGGGTCCGTCCTACTACGAGCAGTACTTC.

The chain recombines TRBV5-1 with TRBJ2-1; 13 positions match TRBD2. V lost 3 bases, J lost 0 bases, and 0 bases stayed unmatched. The CDR3 runs to 16 residues. CDR1 is SGHRS, CDR2 YFSETQ, per germline. The CDR3 region is CASSWTSGSSYNEQFF. The CDR3 nucleotides read TGCGCCAGCAGCTGGACTAGCGGGAGCTCCTACAATGAGCAGTTCTTC.

This clone has just one count. The rearrangement uses TRBV29-1 and TRBJ2-2; D is unclear. Germline V gene data show CDR1 as SQVTM and CDR2 as ANQGSEA. The V end lost 7 bases, the J end lost 2 bases, and 11 bases lay between the germline ends. This CDR3 region has 13 residues. CDR3 loop: CSATEVNTGELFF. The CDR3 DNA is TGCAGCGCAACTGAAGTTAACACCGGGGAGCTGTTTTTT.

This chain joins TRBV7-6 and TRBJ1-1; TRBD1 matches at 9 bases. The germline gives CDR1 SGHVS, CDR2 FNYEAQ. The CDR3 runs 15 residues. V dropped 5 bases and J dropped 5; count of bases not matched to a gene: 9. The DNA of the CDR3 is TGTGCCAGCAGCCCGTGGACAGGGGAGGGGACTGAAGCTTTCTTT. Translation gives CASSPWTGEGTEAFF.

The chain is built from TRBV7-3 and TRBJ2-3; no firm D call. Germline assignment: CDR1 SGHTA and CDR2 FQGTGA. The ends were cut back, 6 bases at V and 2 bases at J, with 9 bases in the middle. The CDR3 runs to 13 residues. Written as DNA, the CDR3 is TGTGCCAGCAGTTCCGAGACCACAGATACGCAGTATTTT. Translating it yields CASSSETTDTQYF.

The chain carries TRBV28 and TRBJ1-2, with D unclear. V was clipped by 5 bases and J by 7 bases, with 14 bases between them. The CDR3 extends over 13 amino acids. The germline CDR1 and CDR2 sequences are MDHEN and SYDVKM. The CDR3 here is CASSPSGMVGYTF. CDR3 nucleotide sequence: TGTGCCAGCAGTCCTAGCGGGATGGTTGGCTACACCTTC.

The chain couples TRBV18 to TRBJ2-5, with D tentatively TRBD1 (5 bases). Germline V gene lookup returns CDR1 KGHSH and CDR2 LQKENI. The CDR3 totals 15 residues. Trimming left V 3 bases short and J 5 bases short, with 16 bases between. CDR3 loop: CASSPADTQEETQYF. The CDR3 region has the DNA TGTGCCAGCTCACCGGCGGACACCCAGGAGGAGACCCAGTACTTC.

This chain connects TRBV11-2 to TRBJ1-1; 9 bases map to TRBD1. The germline gives CDR1 SGHAT, CDR2 FQNNGV. V lost 5 bases to trimming and J lost 5 bases; unmatched junction nucleotides: 12. This CDR3 spans 16 amino acids. CDR3 protein: CASSAPPDRGRTEAFF. CDR3 DNA: TGTGCCAGCAGCGCCCCTCCGGACAGGGGAAGGACTGAAGCTTTCTTT. Combining the CDR3 with reference TRBV11-2 and TRBJ1-1 gives the whole variable domain EAGVAQSPRYKIIEKRQSVAFWCNPISGHATLYWYQQILGQGPKLLIQFQNNGVVDDSQLPKDRFSAERLKGVDSTLKIQPAKLEDSAVYLCASSAPPDRGRTEAFFGQGTRLTVV.

V usage is TRBV10-2 and J usage is TRBJ2-5; D perhaps matches TRBD1 (5 bases). Trimming shortened V by 0 bases and J by 10 bases, and 12 bases separated the two germline ends. Looked up from germline, CDR1 is WSHSY and CDR2 is SAAADI. This CDR3 comprises 13 residues. The CDR3 sequence is CASSESKWGGQYF. CDR3 DNA: TGCGCCAGCAGTGAGTCCAAATGGGGCGGCCAGTACTTC.

V is TRBV9 and J is TRBJ2-2, with D unresolved. The CDR3 contains 13 residues. Germline V gene lookup returns CDR1 SGDLS and CDR2 YYNGEE. The germline V and J ends were trimmed by 0 bases and 6 bases, with 6 bases remaining between them. This CDR3 is CASSVDIAGELFF. The DNA of the CDR3 is TGTGCCAGCAGCGTAGATATCGCCGGGGAGCTGTTTTTT.